Below, 29 T cell receptor beta chains from the same sample are listed, as sequenced in a study of beta chain features in type 1 diabetes. Study results and caveats: Across all four CD4+ subsets, people with type 1 diabetes showed modestly shorter TCRB CDR3s.

Their antigen targets remain unknown. Expressed TCRB transcripts were sequenced after all isolated RNA was converted to cDNA. The table came from immunoSEQ multiplex PCR; TCRdb's copy has only in-frame clones and leaves some out. The table has 500,000 to 800,000 clones, roughly an eighth seen once. The sequencing sample was made of naive CD4+ T cells from blood. Every receptor here comes from a man between 25 and 39 years old with type 1 diabetes.

V usage is TRBV14 and J usage is TRBJ2-2; 11 bases match TRBD1. This CDR3 region has 14 residues. Germline trimming cut 6 bases from V and 4 bases from J; bases unmatched to any gene: 1. CDR1 SGHDN and CDR2 FVKESK come from the germline V gene. CDR3 protein: CASRGTGGTGELFF. The CDR3 DNA reads TGTGCCAGCAGGGGGACAGGGGGCACCGGGGAGCTGTTTTTT.

This clone was seen only a few times. The chain employs TRBV19 and TRBJ2-7, with a weak D call TRBD1 (6 bases). The CDR3 totals 13 residues. V lost 3 bases and J lost 2, with 8 bases in between. The germline CDR1 and CDR2 sequences are LNHDA and SQIVND (reference sequence). The CDR3 DNA sequence: TGTGCCAGTAGTATCACAGGGACCTACGAGCAGTACTTC. It is translated as CASSITGTYEQYF.

The chain couples TRBV18 to TRBJ2-7; a weak D match, TRBD1 (7 bases). CDR1 and CDR2 (germline): KGHSH, LQKENI. V dropped 3 bases and J dropped 6 bases, with 15 bases sitting between them. CDR3 length equals 14 residues. CDR3 in amino acids: CASSPEGAGREQYF. Written as DNA, the CDR3 is TGTGCCAGCTCACCGGAGGGGGCAGGGCGCGAGCAGTACTTC.

On this clone itself: Additional DNA sequences in this sample encode the identical CDR3. The V gene is TRBV9, the J gene TRBJ1-2; 7 nucleotides agree with TRBD1. The trim removed 0 bases at V and 4 bases at J, leaving 3 bases unmatched. This CDR3 region has 14 residues. Per the germline V gene, CDR1 is SGDLS and CDR2 is YYNGEE. CDR3 DNA: TGTGCCAGCAGCGTAGGGGGGACAGCCTATGGCTACACCTTC. Translated, it gives CASSVGGTAYGYTF.

This clone was observed a handful of times. Here the CDR3 reads CASSRGQENYGYTF. CDR3 nucleotides: TGTGCCAGCAGCCGGGGACAGGAGAACTATGGCTACACCTTC. The gene calls are TRBV2 and TRBJ1-2; the match to TRBD1 covers 8 bases. The junction had 5 bases not matched to a gene; V was cut back by 6 bases and J by 2 bases. The CDR3 length is 14 residues. CDR1 and CDR2 (germline): SNHLY, FYNNEI.

This clone was observed a handful of times. The CDR3, as DNA: TGCAGCGTTGGGGGCACGCCGTATGGCTACACCTTC. Its protein product is CSVGGTPYGYTF. The J gene is TRBJ1-2, the V gene TRBV29-1, with D possibly TRBD1 on 5 matching bases. This CDR3 has 12 amino acids. Per the germline V gene, CDR1 is SQVTM and CDR2 is ANQGSEA. Trimming stripped 4 bases from V and 5 bases from J, with 11 bases between.

The chain employs TRBV29-1 and TRBJ2-3; D is possibly TRBD1 (6 bases). The V end lost 4 bases, the J end lost 2 bases, and 13 bases lay between the germline ends. The CDR3 consists of 14 residues. Germline V gene sequence: CDR1 SQVTM, CDR2 ANQGSEA. CDR3: CSVGAGQFTDTQYF. CDR3 coding DNA: TGCAGCGTTGGCGCTGGACAGTTCACAGATACGCAGTATTTT.

This clone has more than one count but fewer than ten. The chain carries TRBV4-3 and TRBJ2-1; weak D call: TRBD2 (5 bases). The V end was cut by 0 bases, the J end by 0 bases, with 24 bases between. CDR3 size: 21 residues. The germline gives CDR1 LGHNA, CDR2 YSLEER. The CDR3 loop is CASSQDYGGRLHPSSYNEQFF. The CDR3 DNA is TGCGCCAGCAGCCAAGATTATGGAGGCAGACTTCACCCAAGCTCCTACAATGAGCAGTTCTTC.

This clone appeared a few times. The chain uses TRBV29-1 and TRBJ1-2, with D possibly matching TRBD1 (5 bases). V was shortened by 0 bases and J by 4 bases, with 18 bases between the two germline ends. Germline assignment: CDR1 SQVTM and CDR2 ANQGSEA. The CDR3 consists of 16 residues. The CDR3 here is CSVEDLLTAFRYGYTF. The CDR3 region has the DNA TGCAGCGTTGAAGATCTACTGACAGCCTTTCGCTATGGCTACACCTTC.

This sequence joins TRBV2 and TRBJ2-5, with a possible D match to TRBD2 (5 bases). V lost 5 bases to trimming and J lost 4 bases, with 14 bases between them. CDR1 is SNHLY, CDR2 FYNNEI, per germline. This CDR3 has 14 residues. CDR3 region: CASSPALSGETQYF. DNA of the CDR3: TGTGCCAGCAGTCCAGCGCTAAGCGGAGAGACCCAGTACTTC.

The chain is built from TRBV6-6 and TRBJ2-1, with TRBD1 identical over 7 bases. Germline V gene sequence: CDR1 MNHNY, CDR2 SVGAGI (reference sequence). The V segment lost 9 bases and the J segment 7 bases; nucleotides outside the gene matches: 6. The CDR3 length is 12 residues. CDR3 coding DNA: TGTGCCAGTACCGACAGGGTGAATGAGCAGTTCTTC. It specifies CASTDRVNEQFF.

V and J are TRBV7-9 and TRBJ1-3; a possible D gene is TRBD1 (5 bases). Trimming stripped 2 bases from V and 0 bases from J, with 20 bases between. The CDR3 sequence is 19 residues long. Germline V gene lookup returns CDR1 SEHNR and CDR2 FQNEAQ (reference sequence). For the CDR3, the DNA is TGTGCCAGCAGCTTATTCCAGGGTCCTATCTTCCTCTCTGGAAACACCATATATTTT. It specifies CASSLFQGPIFLSGNTIYF.

This clone was seen only a few times. The chain uses TRBV28 and TRBJ2-3; D ambiguous. The V end was cut by 4 bases, the J end by 6 bases, with 8 bases between. The CDR3 is made up of 12 amino acids. The V gene's germline CDR1 is MDHEN and CDR2 SYDVKM. CDR3 sequence (DNA): TGTGCCAGCAGTTCCTACAGCGATACGCAGTATTTT. It yields the protein CASSSYSDTQYF.

The J gene is TRBJ2-5, the V gene TRBV10-3; 10 bases are a match to TRBD1. Germline CDR1 and CDR2: ENHRY and SYGVKD. The CDR3 runs to 13 residues. The V gene end was trimmed by 11 bases and the J gene end by 5 bases; junction bases not matched to a gene: 8. The CDR3 reads CAVRGTGDETQYF. The CDR3 DNA reads as TGTGCCGTAAGGGGGACAGGGGATGAGACCCAGTACTTC.

V and J are TRBV7-2 and TRBJ2-3; TRBD2 matches 9 bases. V gave up 1 base and J gave up 2 bases; unmatched junction bases: 7. Germline V gene lookup returns CDR1 SGHTA and CDR2 FQGNSA. The CDR3 contains 17 residues. CDR3 in amino acids: CASSLGLAGPLTDTQYF. In DNA, the CDR3 is TGTGCCAGCAGCTTAGGTCTAGCGGGGCCACTCACAGATACGCAGTATTTT.

The chain joins TRBV27 to TRBJ2-3, with a possible D match to TRBD2 (6 bases). This CDR3 spans 15 amino acids. V lost 0 bases, J lost 2 bases, and 9 bases lay in between. The germline V gene encodes CDR1 MNHEY and CDR2 SMNVEV (reference sequence). CDR3 nucleotides: TGTGCCAGCAGTTTATCGGGACTGCTCACAGATACGCAGTATTTT. Protein product: CASSLSGLLTDTQYF.

This clone was seen only a few times. The chain uses TRBV7-2 and TRBJ2-5; TRBD1 agrees at 7 bases. The CDR3 contains 15 residues. Trimming took 5 bases from V and 5 from J; bases not matched to a gene: 11. CDR1 SGHTA and CDR2 FQGNSA come from the germline V gene. The CDR3 DNA reads TGTGCCAGCAGCCCCCGACAGGGTAGCGTGGAGACCCAGTACTTC. Protein: CASSPRQGSVETQYF.

This clone was detected only a few times. The V gene is TRBV7-9, the J gene TRBJ1-1, with TRBD1 matching 8 bases. Per germline, CDR1 SEHNR and CDR2 FQNEAQ (reference sequence). The J segment lost 4 bases and the V segment lost 2 bases, leaving 6 bases of the junction unmatched. The CDR3 is made up of 15 amino acids. CDR3 sequence reads: CASSLQGASGTEAFF. CDR3 sequence (DNA): TGTGCCAGCAGCTTACAGGGGGCGTCAGGCACTGAAGCTTTCTTT.

This clone was counted only a few times. The V and J genes are TRBV4-2 and TRBJ1-1; D gene unclear. V lost 0 bases and J 4 bases, leaving 12 bases between the germline ends. The CDR3 consists of 15 residues. Germline V gives CDR1 LGHNA, CDR2 YNFKEQ. DNA for the CDR3: TGTGCCAGCAGCCAAGATAGAACCTGGGGCACTGAAGCTTTCTTT. It is translated as CASSQDRTWGTEAFF.

The chain has TRBV7-6 and TRBJ1-4; 9 nucleotides agree with TRBD1. V lost 3 bases to trimming and J lost 5 bases; unmatched junction nucleotides: 1. This CDR3 is 14 amino acids long. CDR1 and CDR2 (germline): SGHVS, FNYEAQ. CDR3 in DNA: TGTGCCAGCAGCTTCGGACAGGGGAATGAAAAACTGTTTTTT. Translated, it gives CASSFGQGNEKLFF.

This clone was found a few times. V usage is TRBV7-6 and J usage is TRBJ2-5; D is possibly TRBD1 (5 bases). V lost 1 base and J lost 1, with 10 bases in between. The CDR3 runs to 15 residues. The germline gives CDR1 SGHVS, CDR2 FNYEAQ. The CDR3: CASSLEIQGQETQYF. CDR3 nucleotides: TGTGCCAGCAGCTTAGAGATTCAGGGCCAAGAGACCCAGTACTTC.

The chain joins TRBV2 to TRBJ2-2; a weak D match, TRBD1 (5 bases). V was shortened by 6 bases and J by 3 bases, with 5 bases between the two germline ends. Germline V CDR1 and CDR2: SNHLY, FYNNEI. The CDR3 loop spans 12 amino acids. The CDR3, as DNA: TGTGCCAGCAGCAGGGACACCGGGGAGCTGTTTTTT. Encoded protein: CASSRDTGELFF.

The chain recombines TRBV5-1 with TRBJ1-1; unclear D gene. CDR1 and CDR2 from the germline V gene are SGHRS and YFSETQ. V was pared by 4 bases and J by 0 bases, with 7 bases between. This CDR3 spans 13 amino acids. CDR3 residues: CASSTDLNTEAFF. In DNA, the CDR3 is TGCGCCAGCAGCACCGACCTGAACACTGAAGCTTTCTTT.

This chain links TRBV14 with TRBJ1-2; no clear D. The germline CDR1 and CDR2 sequences are SGHDN and FVKESK. V gave up 3 bases and J gave up 5 bases, with 13 bases separating them. The CDR3 consists of 14 residues. CDR3 bases: TGTGCCAGCAGCCAGGACGACACAGCTTATGGCTACACCTTC. This sequence encodes CASSQDDTAYGYTF.

In this sample, this clone turned up a few times. This chain joins TRBV7-9 and TRBJ1-5; TRBD1 matches 7 bases. Looked up from germline, CDR1 is SEHNR and CDR2 is FQNEAQ (reference sequence). This CDR3 spans 14 amino acids. V dropped 5 bases and J dropped 6; count of bases not matched to a gene: 7. Here the CDR3 reads CASSPTGRPQPQHF. The CDR3 coding sequence is TGTGCCAGCAGCCCGACAGGGCGGCCTCAGCCCCAGCATTTT.

This clone was seen a handful of times. The chain is built from TRBV19 and TRBJ2-6, with D possibly matching TRBD2 (5 bases). Germline V CDR1 and CDR2: LNHDA, SQIVND (reference sequence). The CDR3 totals 15 residues. V dropped 0 bases and J dropped 10 bases, with 13 bases sitting between them. The CDR3 here is CASSIDLRRSNVLTF. CDR3 nucleotides: TGTGCCAGTAGTATAGATCTCAGGAGGTCAAACGTCCTGACTTTC. Combining the CDR3 with reference TRBV19 and TRBJ2-6 gives the whole variable domain DGGITQSPKYLFRKEGQNVTLSCEQNLNHDAMYWYRQDPGQGLRLIYYSQIVNDFQKGDIAEGYSVSREKKESFPLTVTSAQKNPTAFYLCASSIDLRRSNVLTFGAGSRLTVL.

This clone has only a few counts. Other DNA sequences within the sample encode an identical CDR3. CDR3: CASSQDLGRDSGNTIYF. The DNA for the CDR3 is TGCGCCAGCAGCCAAGATCTAGGCCGGGACTCCGGAAACACCATATATTTT. The genes are TRBV4-3 and TRBJ1-3, with D perhaps TRBD1 (5 bases). CDR3 length: 17 amino acids. With 0 bases removed from V and 4 bases from J, the gap between germline ends came to 16 bases. Germline V gene data show CDR1 as LGHNA and CDR2 as YSLEER.

This clone was counted a few times. The chain combines TRBV27 with TRBJ2-3; 7 positions agree with TRBD2. The CDR3 loop spans 15 amino acids. Germline V gene lookup returns CDR1 MNHEY and CDR2 SMNVEV (reference sequence). With 7 bases clipped from V and 0 bases from J, the junction kept 7 bases outside the gene matches. This CDR3 is CASTRSGVSTDTQYF. The CDR3 DNA follows: TGTGCCAGCACCAGAAGCGGGGTTAGCACAGATACGCAGTATTTT.

On this clone: In the same sample, other DNA sequences code for this CDR3. The V gene is TRBV30, the J gene TRBJ2-3; no clear D gene. V lost 1 base and J lost 0, with 5 bases in between. From germline, CDR1 is GTSNPN and CDR2 SVGIG (reference sequence). The CDR3 has 13 residues. The CDR3 spells CAWSGLSTDTQYF. CDR3 DNA sequence: TGTGCCTGGAGTGGCCTCAGCACAGATACGCAGTATTTT.